This record looks at one T cell receptor beta chain sequence and its context. Its target is unknown. This specimen comes from a study of OX40 agonist ivuxolimab in advanced cancers. As for the study in general: From about 23 to 85 years was the age range, with a mean of around 60 years, and over 80% were male. Broader study findings: The mean number of expanded clones was higher in CD8+ T cells than in CD4+. Determination of antigen specificity was not performed for the expanded peripheral T cells. Circulating CD4+ and CD8+ T cells showed clonal expansion by week 6 at 0.1 to 3.0 mg/kg.

The CDR3 has 17 amino acids. In germline, CDR1 is LGHNA, CDR2 YSLEER. Losses at the gene ends were 3 bases for V and 6 bases for J; bases not matched to a gene: 14. Here immunoSEQ multiplex PCR was the method, and the copy in TCRdb shows in-frame clones only, minus some. The sample gives around 62,000 clones, approximately 80% of which show up once; 1.6% is in the top ten. The starting material was CD4+ or CD8+ T cells sorted from blood, obtained in a trial of the OX40 agonist ivuxolimab. This receptor was obtained from an adult with an advanced solid tumor such as melanoma, head and neck, liver or kidney cancer. J is TRBJ1-2 and V is TRBV4-3, with 9 bases matching TRBD1. The CDR3 sequence: CASSHHHSGQGKNGYTF. The CDR3 bases are TGCGCCAGCAGCCATCACCACTCTGGACAGGGGAAGAATGGCTACACCTTC.